This entry lists 9 T cell receptor beta chains sequenced from one sample in a study of PD-L1 blockade in urothelial cancer. The data were produced by immunoSEQ multiplex PCR, yet TCRdb's version contains in-frame clones alone and is incomplete. The sample has approximately 65,000 clones; 70% to 90% are singletons. This sample comprised PBMCs, obtained around atezolizumab (anti-PD-L1) treatment. These receptor sequences come from a man in his 60s with urothelial cancer.

The chain links TRBV30 to TRBJ1-1, with a possible D match to TRBD1 (6 bases). CDR1 and CDR2 (germline): GTSNPN, SVGIG (reference sequence). This CDR3 spans 15 amino acids. Deletions cut 5 bases from V and 3 bases from J, with 19 bases between. CDR3: CAWAQGPRVYTEAFF. The CDR3 nucleotides are TGTGCCTGGGCACAGGGACCTCGGGTTTACACTGAAGCTTTCTTT.

The gene calls are TRBV5-1 and TRBJ2-1, with D perhaps matching TRBD2 (5 bases). The germline V and J ends were trimmed by 5 bases and 0 bases, with 12 bases remaining between them. The CDR3 loop spans 15 amino acids. CDR1 and CDR2 (germline): SGHRS, YFSETQ. The CDR3 loop is CASRRGLTSYNEQFF. Written as DNA, the CDR3 is TGCGCCAGCAGACGCGGGTTAACCTCCTACAATGAGCAGTTCTTC.

The chain employs TRBV9 and TRBJ2-2; D possibly corresponds to TRBD1 (5 bases). Germline CDR1 SGDLS, CDR2 YYNGEE. Trimming removed 6 bases at V and 7 bases at J, with 16 bases between. The CDR3 has 14 residues. CDR3 amino acids: CASTDFPRGGELFF. In DNA form, the CDR3 reads TGTGCCAGCACCGACTTTCCTAGGGGCGGGGAGCTGTTTTTT.

Points on this clone: Other DNA sequences in the sample encode the same CDR3. The V and J genes are TRBV9 and TRBJ1-2; 7 positions match TRBD1. Germline CDR1 SGDLS, CDR2 YYNGEE. The length of the CDR3 is 16 residues. Germline trimming cut 2 bases from V and 7 bases from J; bases unmatched to any gene: 14. The CDR3, as DNA: TGTGCCAGCAGCGTTACCGGGACAACGGCAGGGGGTGGCTACACCTTC. Translation gives CASSVTGTTAGGGYTF. Supplemented by reference TRBV9 and TRBJ1-2, the full variable domain reads DSGVTQTPKHLITATGQRVTLRCSPRSGDLSVYWYQQSLDQGLQFLIQYYNGEERAKGNILERFSAQQFPDLHSELNLSSLELGDSALYFCASSVTGTTAGGGYTFGSGTRLTVV.

The rearrangement uses TRBV5-1 and TRBJ1-6, with 8 positions matching TRBD1. V trimming: 4 bases; J trimming: 5 bases; junction bases outside the gene matches: 2. Germline V gives CDR1 SGHRS, CDR2 YFSETQ. The CDR3 extends over 14 amino acids. Here the CDR3 DNA reads TGCGCCAGCAGCAGGGGACAGGATAATTCACCCCTCCACTTT. Amino acids: CASSRGQDNSPLHF.

CDR3 DNA: TGTGCCAGCAGTCTGACAGGGGCCCTACGCTACGAGCAGTACTTC. As protein: CASSLTGALRYEQYF. This chain links TRBV28 with TRBJ2-7; 8 bases line up with TRBD1. The trim removed 5 bases at V and 3 bases at J, leaving 9 bases unmatched. The CDR3 has 15 amino acids. Germline-derived CDR1 and CDR2 are MDHEN and SYDVKM.

The J gene is TRBJ2-4, the V gene TRBV6-5; 8 nucleotides align to TRBD1. The CDR3 is 15 amino acids. Germline-derived CDR1 and CDR2 are MNHEY and SVGAGI. With V trimmed by 5 bases and J by 0 bases, 3 bases remained unmatched. The CDR3 DNA is TGTGCCAGCAGTCCAGGGGGCATAGCCAAAAACATTCAGTACTTC. This codes for CASSPGGIAKNIQYF.

The chain couples TRBV4-1 to TRBJ1-1, with 9 bases aligning to TRBD1. The V gene end was trimmed by 3 bases and the J gene end by 1 base; junction bases not matched to a gene: 6. There are 16 residues in the CDR3. Germline V gene lookup returns CDR1 MGHRA and CDR2 YSYEKL. Here the CDR3 DNA reads TGCGCCAGCAGCCAGGGGACAGGGAGCACGAACACTGAAGCTTTCTTT. As protein: CASSQGTGSTNTEAFF.

The chain uses TRBV7-2 and TRBJ1-3; TRBD1 matches 11 bases. Germline-derived CDR1 and CDR2 are SGHTA and FQGNSA. This CDR3 is 17 amino acids long. The V gene end was trimmed by 5 bases and the J gene end by 2 bases; junction bases not matched to a gene: 8. The CDR3 here is CASSQIQGQGAGNTIYF. CDR3 bases: TGTGCCAGCAGCCAAATACAGGGACAGGGGGCTGGAAACACCATATATTTT.